The rows below give T cell receptor beta chains drawn from one sample of a study of blood T cell repertoires in COVID-19. TCRdb keeps only in-frame clones here, not all; method: immunoSEQ multiplex PCR. This sample has a few hundred thousand clones, with roughly nine tenths found just once. The sequencing sample was made of peripheral blood. The receptors shown here come from a woman aged 30 to 39 with COVID-19, enrolled during active disease. The CDR3 runs from the conserved cysteine through the conserved F or W. D genes are given only for firm matches. Size values are once, few and many counts, or a class for expanded clones, and some rows have none.

CDR3 DNA: TGTGCCAGCAGCCATGTACAGGGGCCCCACACTGAAGCTTTCTTT
CDR3 protein: CASSHVQGPHTEAFF
D gene: TRBD1
clone size: NA
V gene: TRBV11-2
J gene: TRBJ1-1

CDR3 DNA: TGTGCCAGCAGGGGGGAGGAGAATGAAAAACTGTTTTTT
CDR3 protein: CASRGEENEKLFF
D gene: NA
clone size: NA
V gene: TRBV2
J gene: TRBJ1-4

CDR3 DNA: TGTGCCAGCAGCCAAGACAGAACTAACTCTGGAAACACCATATATTTT
CDR3 protein: CASSQDRTNSGNTIYF
D gene: NA
clone size: NA
V gene: TRBV4-2
J gene: TRBJ1-3

CDR3 DNA: TGTGCCAGCACAAGGGGGCAAGCTGGGTATGAAAAACTGTTTTTT
CDR3 protein: CASTRGQAGYEKLFF
D gene: TRBD1
clone size: NA
V gene: TRBV7-8
J gene: TRBJ1-4

CDR3 DNA: TGCGCCAGCAGCCAAGAGCGCCAGCGGGGGACAGATACGCAGTATTTT
CDR3 protein: CASSQERQRGTDTQYF
D gene: TRBD2
clone size: NA
V gene: TRBV4-3
J gene: TRBJ2-3

CDR3 DNA: TGTGCCAGCAGCTTTAGGCGGGGACAGGGAATCGAGCAGTACTTC
CDR3 protein: CASSFRRGQGIEQYF
D gene: TRBD1
clone size: NA
V gene: TRBV11-3
J gene: TRBJ2-7

CDR3 DNA: TGTGCCAGCAGCTTCTTGCGGGGGGCGGTCGGTGAAGCTTTCTTT
CDR3 protein: CASSFLRGAVGEAFF
D gene: NA
clone size: NA
V gene: TRBV5-5
J gene: TRBJ1-1

CDR3 DNA: TGTGCCAGCAGAACAACTAGCGGGGGTCACAATGAGCAGTTCTTC
CDR3 protein: CASRTTSGGHNEQFF
D gene: TRBD2
clone size: NA
V gene: TRBV6-5
J gene: TRBJ2-1

CDR3 DNA: TGTGCCAGCAGACCGCGATCGTATTCTAGCGGGGGCCGCACAGATACGCAGTATTTT
CDR3 protein: CASRPRSYSSGGRTDTQYF
D gene: TRBD2
clone size: NA
V gene: TRBV3-1/TRBV3-2
J gene: TRBJ2-3

CDR3 DNA: TGTGCAAGTCGCTTAGAACTCGGCAGGGGGAACACTGAAGCTTTCTTT
CDR3 protein: CASRLELGRGNTEAFF
D gene: NA
clone size: once
V gene: TRBV12-2
J gene: TRBJ1-1

CDR3 DNA: TGTGCCAGTAGTACCTACTGGACAGGACCTAACTATGGCTACACCTTC
CDR3 protein: CASSTYWTGPNYGYTF
D gene: TRBD1
clone size: NA
V gene: TRBV19
J gene: TRBJ1-2

CDR3 DNA: TGTGCCAGTACCCTACAGGGGAATCAGCCCCAGCATTTT
CDR3 protein: CASTLQGNQPQHF
D gene: TRBD1
clone size: NA
V gene: TRBV19
J gene: TRBJ1-5

CDR3 DNA: TGTGCCAGCCGGGACAGGGGTGCGGCTAATGAAAAACTGTTTTTT
CDR3 protein: CASRDRGAANEKLFF
D gene: TRBD1
clone size: NA
V gene: TRBV6-5
J gene: TRBJ1-4

CDR3 DNA: TGTGCCAGTAGTATCGGAGCAGGGGGCCTCACCTACGAGCAGTACTTC
CDR3 protein: CASSIGAGGLTYEQYF
D gene: TRBD1
clone size: NA
V gene: TRBV19
J gene: TRBJ2-7

CDR3 DNA: TGCAGCGTTGATCGGCGGGGGGGGAACAATGAGCAGTTCTTC
CDR3 protein: CSVDRRGGNNEQFF
D gene: TRBD2
clone size: NA
V gene: TRBV29-1
J gene: TRBJ2-1

CDR3 DNA: TGTGCCAGCAGTATCGGACAGGGAAGAACCCAGTACTTC
CDR3 protein: CASSIGQGRTQYF
D gene: TRBD1
clone size: few
V gene: TRBV12-3/TRBV12-4
J gene: TRBJ2-5

CDR3 DNA: TGTGCCAGCAGCCAATCGGACAGGGTCCATGGCTACACCTTC
CDR3 protein: CASSQSDRVHGYTF
D gene: TRBD1
clone size: NA
V gene: TRBV3-1/TRBV3-2
J gene: TRBJ1-2